The present TCR beta chain was sequenced within a study of vaccination effects on CD4 cells after COVID-19. Peptide-pool stimulation followed by sequencing identified expanded antigen-specific CD4+ clonotypes in the ViraFEST assay. It was after nine to eleven days of culture that CD4+ T cells were isolated. A word on this clone: Its antigen is undetermined.

The CDR3 spans 19 residues. Repertoires were generated with immunoSEQ multiplex PCR, while TCRdb's copy carries only in-frame clones and drops some. The data hold 50,000 to 65,000 clones, with roughly 76% observed a single time. V is TRBV21-1 and J is TRBJ2-7; no DNA check was done on the table's D call, TRBD2. TRBV21-1 is noted as a pseudogene. The receptor's source is a human donor who received a COVID-19 vaccine. The sample in question was CD4+ T cells from PBMCs cultured with HCoV-229E spike peptides, obtained before COVID-19 vaccination. This chain's CDR3 is CASSKALRTEVVRTYEQYV. CDR3 coding DNA: TGTGCCAGCAGCAAAGCGCTCCGGACGGAGGTAGTAAGGACCTACGAGCAGTACGTC.